This is a list of T cell receptor beta chains from one sample in a study of CD4 T cells in relation to SARS-CoV-2 and coronaviruses. These receptors' antigens are unknown. Sequencing used immunoSEQ multiplex PCR; TCRdb keeps in-frame clones, though not all of them. The table has tens of thousands of clones, about four fifths seen once. The sequenced material came from CD4+ T cells from PBMCs, cultured in vitro. The receptors were sampled from a human donor in good health. Each CDR3 is given with its conserved first and last residue. Fields, in order: V gene, D gene, clone size, J gene, CDR3 protein, CDR3 DNA. D genes are given only for firm matches. Rows may omit the clone size; those that give it use once, few, many or a size class.

v_call: TRBV5-1; d_call: NA; clone_size: NA; j_call: TRBJ2-7; cdr3_aa: CASSSLAGPSYEQYF; cdr3_nt: TGCGCCAGCAGCTCCTTGGCGGGTCCATCCTACGAGCAGTACTTC
v_call: TRBV5-5; d_call: TRBD2; clone_size: NA; j_call: TRBJ2-1; cdr3_aa: CASSLSTSGNNEQFF; cdr3_nt: TGTGCCAGCAGCTTGTCGACTAGCGGGAACAATGAGCAGTTCTTC
v_call: TRBV5-4; d_call: NA; clone_size: NA; j_call: TRBJ1-3; cdr3_aa: CASSLDSKLFSSGNTIYF; cdr3_nt: TGTGCCAGCAGCTTGGACAGCAAACTTTTTAGCTCTGGAAACACCATATATTTT
v_call: TRBV4-2; d_call: TRBD1; clone_size: NA; j_call: TRBJ1-2; cdr3_aa: CASSQPTDRVSYGYTF; cdr3_nt: TGTGCCAGCAGCCAACCCACCGACAGGGTAAGCTATGGCTACACCTTC
v_call: TRBV24-1; d_call: NA; clone_size: NA; j_call: TRBJ2-3; cdr3_aa: CATSARTGGDTQYF; cdr3_nt: TGTGCCACCAGTGCGAGGACTGGCGGGGATACGCAGTATTTT
v_call: TRBV28; d_call: NA; clone_size: NA; j_call: TRBJ1-5; cdr3_aa: CASRFRTDDQPQHF; cdr3_nt: TGTGCCAGCAGGTTCCGGACCGATGATCAGCCCCAGCATTTT
v_call: TRBV2; d_call: NA; clone_size: NA; j_call: TRBJ2-4; cdr3_aa: CASRESEVAKNIQYF; cdr3_nt: TGTGCCAGCAGGGAGAGCGAAGTAGCCAAAAACATTCAGTACTTC
v_call: TRBV27; d_call: NA; clone_size: few; j_call: TRBJ1-2; cdr3_aa: CASSYSAGSQGYTF; cdr3_nt: TGTGCCAGCAGCTACTCCGCGGGTTCCCAGGGCTACACCTTC
v_call: TRBV30; d_call: NA; clone_size: NA; j_call: TRBJ1-4; cdr3_aa: CAWSVPPGVEKLFF; cdr3_nt: TGTGCCTGGAGTGTACCGCCGGGGGTTGAAAAACTGTTTTTT
v_call: TRBV7-2; d_call: NA; clone_size: once; j_call: TRBJ2-7; cdr3_aa: CASSLAQYEQYF; cdr3_nt: TGTGCCAGCAGCTTAGCGCAATACGAGCAGTACTTC
v_call: TRBV19; d_call: TRBD1; clone_size: NA; j_call: TRBJ1-2; cdr3_aa: CASSPVPGQRKIYGYTF; cdr3_nt: TGTGCCAGTAGCCCTGTACCGGGACAGCGTAAAATCTATGGCTACACCTTC
v_call: TRBV5-4; d_call: NA; clone_size: NA; j_call: TRBJ2-3; cdr3_aa: CASSIYRWRNTDTQYF; cdr3_nt: TGTGCCAGCAGCATTTACAGATGGAGGAACACAGATACGCAGTATTTT
v_call: TRBV10-2; d_call: TRBD1; clone_size: NA; j_call: TRBJ1-5; cdr3_aa: CASSYTGDQPQHF; cdr3_nt: TGCGCCAGCAGTTACACAGGGGATCAGCCCCAGCATTTT
v_call: TRBV10-3; d_call: NA; clone_size: NA; j_call: TRBJ1-1; cdr3_aa: CAIKVTGNTEAFF; cdr3_nt: TGTGCCATCAAGGTGACAGGGAACACTGAAGCTTTCTTT
v_call: TRBV6-5; d_call: NA; clone_size: NA; j_call: TRBJ2-1; cdr3_aa: CASRARVGDEQFF; cdr3_nt: TGTGCCAGCAGAGCAAGGGTAGGCGATGAGCAGTTCTTC
v_call: TRBV9; d_call: TRBD2; clone_size: once; j_call: TRBJ2-7; cdr3_aa: CASSPTSGGFNEQYF; cdr3_nt: TGTGCCAGCAGCCCAACTAGCGGGGGGTTCAACGAGCAGTACTTC
v_call: TRBV19; d_call: NA; clone_size: once; j_call: TRBJ1-4; cdr3_aa: CASSMWAGLNEKLFF; cdr3_nt: TGTGCCAGTAGTATGTGGGCAGGCCTTAATGAAAAACTGTTTTTT
v_call: TRBV27; d_call: NA; clone_size: NA; j_call: TRBJ1-1; cdr3_aa: CASRRANTEAFF; cdr3_nt: TGTGCCAGCAGGCGGGCGAACACTGAAGCTTTCTTT
v_call: TRBV2; d_call: TRBD2; clone_size: NA; j_call: TRBJ2-1; cdr3_aa: CASSVVAGGGLFF; cdr3_nt: TGTGCCAGCAGTGTGGTAGCGGGAGGGGGGCTGTTCTTC
v_call: TRBV7-2; d_call: NA; clone_size: NA; j_call: TRBJ1-3; cdr3_aa: CASSLAPDGGNTIYF; cdr3_nt: TGTGCCAGCAGCTTAGCGCCGGACGGTGGAAACACCATATATTTT
v_call: TRBV28; d_call: TRBD2; clone_size: NA; j_call: TRBJ2-1; cdr3_aa: CASSVTGRISYNEQFF; cdr3_nt: TGTGCCAGCAGTGTGACCGGGAGGATCTCCTACAATGAGCAGTTCTTC
v_call: TRBV4-1; d_call: NA; clone_size: NA; j_call: TRBJ1-2; cdr3_aa: CASSRVGGENYGYTF; cdr3_nt: TGCGCCAGCAGCCGAGTCGGGGGGGAGAACTATGGCTACACCTTC
v_call: TRBV3-1/TRBV3-2; d_call: NA; clone_size: few; j_call: TRBJ2-3; cdr3_aa: CASSPRFSTDTQYF; cdr3_nt: TGTGCCAGCAGCCCGCGGTTTAGCACAGATACGCAGTATTTT
v_call: TRBV10-3; d_call: TRBD2; clone_size: once; j_call: TRBJ2-1; cdr3_aa: CAISLSGTSAPAAEQFF; cdr3_nt: TGTGCCATCAGCCTATCCGGGACTAGCGCCCCCGCGGCTGAGCAGTTCTTC
v_call: TRBV11-2; d_call: TRBD2; clone_size: few; j_call: TRBJ2-7; cdr3_aa: CASSLGPGLAGASYEQYF; cdr3_nt: TGTGCCAGCAGCTTAGGCCCGGGACTAGCGGGAGCCAGCTACGAGCAGTACTTC
v_call: TRBV11-3; d_call: NA; clone_size: NA; j_call: TRBJ1-5; cdr3_aa: CASSRGRSNQPQHF; cdr3_nt: TGTGCCAGCAGCCGCGGACGGTCCAATCAGCCCCAGCATTTT
v_call: TRBV10-3; d_call: NA; clone_size: NA; j_call: TRBJ2-7; cdr3_aa: CAISASGGTSYEQYF; cdr3_nt: TGTGCCATCAGTGCAAGCGGCGGAACCTCCTACGAGCAGTACTTC
v_call: TRBV2; d_call: TRBD2; clone_size: few; j_call: TRBJ2-7; cdr3_aa: CASSVQRDYEQYF; cdr3_nt: TGTGCCAGCAGTGTCCAGCGGGACTACGAGCAGTACTTC
v_call: TRBV14; d_call: NA; clone_size: NA; j_call: TRBJ2-1; cdr3_aa: CASSPTGAFSSYNEQFF; cdr3_nt: TGTGCCAGCAGCCCCACGGGGGCGTTTAGCTCCTACAATGAGCAGTTCTTC
v_call: TRBV11-2; d_call: NA; clone_size: NA; j_call: TRBJ2-7; cdr3_aa: CASRRYERPTYEQYF; cdr3_nt: TGTGCCAGCAGACGCTACGAGCGGCCCACTTACGAGCAGTACTTC
v_call: TRBV5-1; d_call: TRBD2; clone_size: NA; j_call: TRBJ2-3; cdr3_aa: CASSLLATATDTQYF; cdr3_nt: TGCGCCAGCAGCTTACTAGCGACGGCCACAGATACGCAGTATTTT
v_call: TRBV30; d_call: NA; clone_size: NA; j_call: TRBJ1-4; cdr3_aa: CAWSVAEKLFF; cdr3_nt: TGTGCCTGGAGTGTAGCTGAAAAACTGTTTTTT
v_call: TRBV30; d_call: NA; clone_size: few; j_call: TRBJ2-7; cdr3_aa: CAWSVQRDGEQYF; cdr3_nt: TGTGCCTGGAGTGTACAACGGGACGGCGAGCAGTACTTC
v_call: TRBV19; d_call: NA; clone_size: few; j_call: TRBJ1-1; cdr3_aa: CASSIMVNTEAFF; cdr3_nt: TGTGCCAGTAGTATAATGGTGAACACTGAAGCTTTCTTT
v_call: TRBV3-1/TRBV3-2; d_call: NA; clone_size: NA; j_call: TRBJ1-2; cdr3_aa: CASSDPSRPGSYTF; cdr3_nt: TGTGCCAGCAGCGATCCCTCTAGGCCGGGGAGCTACACCTTC
v_call: TRBV3-1/TRBV3-2; d_call: NA; clone_size: NA; j_call: TRBJ1-2; cdr3_aa: CASSPSTGLYTF; cdr3_nt: TGTGCCAGCAGCCCTAGTACAGGGCTCTACACCTTC
v_call: TRBV4-2; d_call: TRBD1; clone_size: NA; j_call: TRBJ1-6; cdr3_aa: CASSQRGERTGNNSPLHF; cdr3_nt: TGTGCCAGCAGCCAACGAGGCGAGCGGACAGGCAATAATTCACCCCTCCACTTT
v_call: TRBV7-9; d_call: TRBD1; clone_size: once; j_call: TRBJ2-5; cdr3_aa: CASSLEAGDRDYPETQYF; cdr3_nt: TGTGCCAGCAGCTTAGAGGCAGGGGACAGGGACTACCCAGAGACCCAGTACTTC
v_call: TRBV6-2/TRBV6-3; d_call: TRBD2; clone_size: few; j_call: TRBJ2-7; cdr3_aa: CASSYVGTSGRYEQYF; cdr3_nt: TGTGCCAGCAGTTACGTTGGGACTAGCGGGAGGTACGAGCAGTACTTC
v_call: TRBV5-5; d_call: NA; clone_size: once; j_call: TRBJ2-6; cdr3_aa: CASSLVMTKVGSGANVLTF; cdr3_nt: TGTGCCAGCAGCTTGGTAATGACCAAAGTTGGGTCTGGGGCCAACGTCCTGACTTTC
v_call: TRBV7-2; d_call: NA; clone_size: NA; j_call: TRBJ1-1; cdr3_aa: CASSSLERMNTEAFF; cdr3_nt: TGTGCCAGCAGCTCCCTGGAAAGGATGAACACTGAAGCTTTCTTT
v_call: TRBV5-1; d_call: NA; clone_size: few; j_call: TRBJ2-2; cdr3_aa: CASSEGLPNTGELFF; cdr3_nt: TGCGCCAGCAGCGAAGGACTCCCCAACACCGGGGAGCTGTTTTTT
v_call: TRBV12-5; d_call: NA; clone_size: NA; j_call: TRBJ1-1; cdr3_aa: CASGLWGTEAFF; cdr3_nt: TGTGCTAGTGGTTTGTGGGGGACTGAAGCTTTCTTT
v_call: TRBV28; d_call: NA; clone_size: NA; j_call: TRBJ1-3; cdr3_aa: CASTSPRGGNTIYF; cdr3_nt: TGTGCCAGCACCTCGCCCAGGGGTGGAAACACCATATATTTT
v_call: TRBV18; d_call: TRBD2; clone_size: NA; j_call: TRBJ2-2; cdr3_aa: CASSPVSGRPGTGELFF; cdr3_nt: TGTGCCAGCTCACCAGTTAGCGGGAGGCCTGGGACCGGGGAGCTGTTTTTT
v_call: TRBV3-1/TRBV3-2; d_call: NA; clone_size: NA; j_call: TRBJ1-3; cdr3_aa: CASSQVPHRDLVRGNTIYF; cdr3_nt: TGTGCCAGCAGCCAAGTCCCTCATAGGGATCTGGTACGTGGAAACACCATATATTTT
v_call: TRBV6-2/TRBV6-3; d_call: NA; clone_size: few; j_call: TRBJ1-5; cdr3_aa: CASSYRGGGTDNQPQHF; cdr3_nt: TGTGCCAGCAGTTATAGAGGTGGTGGGACGGACAATCAGCCCCAGCATTTT